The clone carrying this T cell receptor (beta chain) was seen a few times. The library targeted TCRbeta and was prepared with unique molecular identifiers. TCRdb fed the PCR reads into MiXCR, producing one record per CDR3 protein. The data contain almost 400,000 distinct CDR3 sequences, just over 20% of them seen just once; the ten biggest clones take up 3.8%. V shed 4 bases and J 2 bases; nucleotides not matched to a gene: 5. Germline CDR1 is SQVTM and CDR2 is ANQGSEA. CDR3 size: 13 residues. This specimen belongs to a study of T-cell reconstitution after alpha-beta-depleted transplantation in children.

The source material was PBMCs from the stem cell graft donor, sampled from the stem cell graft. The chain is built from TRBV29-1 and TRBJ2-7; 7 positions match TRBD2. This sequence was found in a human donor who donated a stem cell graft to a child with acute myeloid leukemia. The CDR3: CSVVGGPTYEQYF. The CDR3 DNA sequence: TGCAGCGTTGTGGGAGGGCCGACCTACGAGCAGTACTTC.